The rows below give T cell receptor beta chains drawn from one sample of a study of cytomegalovirus exposure and HLA in healthy donors. Using immunoSEQ multiplex PCR, the repertoire was profiled, and TCRdb retains in-frame clones only, with some absent. The table includes 250,000 or so clones, just under 90% detected once. The specimen was PBMCs. The receptor source for this set is a man between 18 and 35 years old in good health and CMV-seronegative. The conserved cysteine and the conserved F or W are not part of the CDR3 here. The order of the fields is CDR3 length, D gene, clone size, V gene, CDR3 protein. The D gene is left open where the match is weak. For some rows the clone size is stated as once, few or many, or as a class when expanded; others skip it.

len: 10
d_gene: NA
abundance: NA
v_gene: TRBV2
CDR3aa: ASSDSGVGYT

len: 9
d_gene: NA
abundance: NA
v_gene: TRBV2
CDR3aa: ASKGQGEQY

len: 12
d_gene: NA
abundance: NA
v_gene: TRBV5-1
CDR3aa: ASSLGQANSPLH

len: 12
d_gene: NA
abundance: NA
v_gene: TRBV15
CDR3aa: ATSRDIRGNTIY

len: 10
d_gene: NA
abundance: NA
v_gene: TRBV2
CDR3aa: ASSDRGETQY

len: 13
d_gene: NA
abundance: NA
v_gene: TRBV28
CDR3aa: ASSSGLYGYNEQF

len: 13
d_gene: NA
abundance: NA
v_gene: TRBV14
CDR3aa: ASSQDRVPNTEAF

len: 13
d_gene: TRBD1
abundance: NA
v_gene: TRBV7-3
CDR3aa: ASSLTGTVQETQY

len: 12
d_gene: TRBD1
abundance: NA
v_gene: TRBV28
CDR3aa: ASATGVNSYEQY

len: 16
d_gene: TRBD2
abundance: NA
v_gene: TRBV7-6
CDR3aa: ASSLDTPLGTSMKTQY

len: 11
d_gene: NA
abundance: once
v_gene: TRBV5-1
CDR3aa: ASRLTGNQPQH

len: 14
d_gene: TRBD2
abundance: NA
v_gene: TRBV28
CDR3aa: ASSSTRLAGVYEQY

len: 11
d_gene: TRBD2
abundance: once
v_gene: TRBV11-3
CDR3aa: ASSWSGGNEQF

len: 11
d_gene: NA
abundance: NA
v_gene: TRBV29-1
CDR3aa: SALGGSNYGYT

len: 14
d_gene: NA
abundance: once
v_gene: TRBV5-1
CDR3aa: ASRSKVGAENSPLH

len: 10
d_gene: NA
abundance: NA
v_gene: TRBV29-1
CDR3aa: SVGPRGTEAF

len: 14
d_gene: TRBD1
abundance: NA
v_gene: TRBV30
CDR3aa: AWSLGEPGQGHEQY

len: 12
d_gene: NA
abundance: NA
v_gene: TRBV6-1
CDR3aa: AIPGTGEAYEQY

len: 13
d_gene: NA
abundance: NA
v_gene: TRBV4-1
CDR3aa: ASSYTIIQPYEQY

len: 10
d_gene: NA
abundance: NA
v_gene: TRBV6-5
CDR3aa: ASSPGEGAQY

len: 12
d_gene: NA
abundance: NA
v_gene: TRBV7-2
CDR3aa: ASSRPRDPYGYT

len: 12
d_gene: TRBD2
abundance: NA
v_gene: TRBV28
CDR3aa: ATRSGRTYNEQF

len: 14
d_gene: NA
abundance: NA
v_gene: TRBV18
CDR3aa: ASSGDTGLHFYEQY

len: 13
d_gene: NA
abundance: many
v_gene: TRBV18
CDR3aa: ASSPNSAQGSPQH

len: 9
d_gene: TRBD1
abundance: few
v_gene: TRBV2
CDR3aa: ASSERDRLH

len: 13
d_gene: TRBD2
abundance: NA
v_gene: TRBV9
CDR3aa: ASSGSGGPFETQY

len: 11
d_gene: NA
abundance: NA
v_gene: TRBV5-1
CDR3aa: ASSLVGDTEAF

len: 12
d_gene: TRBD1
abundance: NA
v_gene: TRBV5-1
CDR3aa: ASSEGQAGYEQY

len: 12
d_gene: NA
abundance: NA
v_gene: TRBV6-5
CDR3aa: ASGLDLRGSVQY

len: 11
d_gene: NA
abundance: once
v_gene: TRBV5-1
CDR3aa: ASSLQGGETQY

len: 11
d_gene: TRBD1
abundance: once
v_gene: TRBV2
CDR3aa: ATSGTGINEQF

len: 14
d_gene: NA
abundance: NA
v_gene: TRBV18
CDR3aa: ASSQLLGGTPREQY

len: 14
d_gene: TRBD1
abundance: NA
v_gene: TRBV15
CDR3aa: ATSRDPGQISGEQY

len: 11
d_gene: NA
abundance: NA
v_gene: TRBV6-6
CDR3aa: ASKGTEDYEQY

len: 11
d_gene: NA
abundance: NA
v_gene: TRBV5-4
CDR3aa: ASSLQGSGEQF

len: 10
d_gene: NA
abundance: NA
v_gene: TRBV5-4
CDR3aa: ASSFPGDEQF

len: 14
d_gene: NA
abundance: NA
v_gene: TRBV7-6
CDR3aa: ASSLAGLSGANVLT

len: 15
d_gene: TRBD2
abundance: NA
v_gene: TRBV4-3
CDR3aa: ASSRTYGGAHTGELF

len: 10
d_gene: NA
abundance: NA
v_gene: TRBV6-5
CDR3aa: ASSKGGYEQY

len: 12
d_gene: NA
abundance: NA
v_gene: TRBV27
CDR3aa: ASSFAGLTYEQY

len: 11
d_gene: NA
abundance: NA
v_gene: TRBV7-3
CDR3aa: ASGRGGLSEQF

len: 13
d_gene: NA
abundance: NA
v_gene: TRBV6-5
CDR3aa: ASRRTDRLNYGYT